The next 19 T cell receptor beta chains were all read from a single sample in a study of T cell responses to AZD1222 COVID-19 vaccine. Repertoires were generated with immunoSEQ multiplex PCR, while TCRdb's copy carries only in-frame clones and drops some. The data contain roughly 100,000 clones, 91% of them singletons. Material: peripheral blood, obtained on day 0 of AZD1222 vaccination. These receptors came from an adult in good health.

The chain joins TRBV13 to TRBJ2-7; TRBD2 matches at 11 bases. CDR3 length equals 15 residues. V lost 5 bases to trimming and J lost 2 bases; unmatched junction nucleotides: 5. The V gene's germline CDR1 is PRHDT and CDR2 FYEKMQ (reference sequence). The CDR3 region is CASSRGTSGAYEQYF. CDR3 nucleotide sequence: TGTGCCAGCAGCCGTGGGACTAGCGGTGCCTACGAGCAGTACTTC.

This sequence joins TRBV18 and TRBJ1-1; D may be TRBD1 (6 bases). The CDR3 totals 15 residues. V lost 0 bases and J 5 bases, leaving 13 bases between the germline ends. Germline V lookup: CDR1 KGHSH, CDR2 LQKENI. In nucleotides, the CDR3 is TGTGCCAGCTCACCACCGGCAGGGGCTTGGACTGAAGCTTTCTTT. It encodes CASSPPAGAWTEAFF.

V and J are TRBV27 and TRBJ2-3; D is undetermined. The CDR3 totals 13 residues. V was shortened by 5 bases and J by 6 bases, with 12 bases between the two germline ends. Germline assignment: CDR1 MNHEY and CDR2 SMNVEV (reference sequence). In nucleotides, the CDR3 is TGTGCCAGCAGTCCCCCCAGCTTCGATACGCAGTATTTT. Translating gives CASSPPSFDTQYF.

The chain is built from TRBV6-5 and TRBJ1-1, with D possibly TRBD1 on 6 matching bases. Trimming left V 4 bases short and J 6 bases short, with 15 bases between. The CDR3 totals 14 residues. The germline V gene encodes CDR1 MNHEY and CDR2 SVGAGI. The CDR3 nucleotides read TGTGCCAGCAGTTCCTCGGACAGAGGTTCTGAAGCTTTCTTT. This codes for CASSSSDRGSEAFF.

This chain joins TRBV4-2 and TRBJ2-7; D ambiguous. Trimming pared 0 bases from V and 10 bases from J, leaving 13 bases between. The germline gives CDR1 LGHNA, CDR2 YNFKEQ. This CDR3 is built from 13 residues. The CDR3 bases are TGTGCCAGCAGCCAAGATATCGGACCTCCTCAGTACTTC. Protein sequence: CASSQDIGPPQYF.

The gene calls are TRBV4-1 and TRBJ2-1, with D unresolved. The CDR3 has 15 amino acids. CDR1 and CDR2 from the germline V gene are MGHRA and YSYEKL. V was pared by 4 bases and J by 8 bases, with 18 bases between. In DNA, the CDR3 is TGCGCCAGCAGCCTCGGAACGATTGTCCGCGATGAGCAGTTCTTC. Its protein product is CASSLGTIVRDEQFF.

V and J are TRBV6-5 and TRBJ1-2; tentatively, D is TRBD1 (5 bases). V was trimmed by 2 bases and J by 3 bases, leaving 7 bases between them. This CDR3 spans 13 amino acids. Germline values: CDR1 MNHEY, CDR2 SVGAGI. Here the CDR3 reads CASSYQGDYGYTF. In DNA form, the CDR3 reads TGTGCCAGCAGTTACCAGGGAGACTATGGCTACACCTTC.

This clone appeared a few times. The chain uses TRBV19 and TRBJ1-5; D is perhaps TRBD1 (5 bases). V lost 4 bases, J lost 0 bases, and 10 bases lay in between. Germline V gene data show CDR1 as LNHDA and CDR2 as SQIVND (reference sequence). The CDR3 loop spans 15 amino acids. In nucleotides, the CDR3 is TGTGCCAGTAGTAGAGGGGCTTCTAGCAATCAGCCCCAGCATTTT. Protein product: CASSRGASSNQPQHF. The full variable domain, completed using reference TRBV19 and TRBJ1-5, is DGGITQSPKYLFRKEGQNVTLSCEQNLNHDAMYWYRQDPGQGLRLIYYSQIVNDFQKGDIAEGYSVSREKKESFPLTVTSAQKNPTAFYLCASSRGASSNQPQHFGDGTRLSIL.

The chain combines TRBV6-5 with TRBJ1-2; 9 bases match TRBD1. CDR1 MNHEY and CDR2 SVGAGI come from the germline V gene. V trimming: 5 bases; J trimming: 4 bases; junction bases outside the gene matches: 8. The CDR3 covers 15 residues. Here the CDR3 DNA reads TGTGCCAGCAGTCGCCAGGGACAGGGATCCTATGGCTACACCTTC. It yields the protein CASSRQGQGSYGYTF.

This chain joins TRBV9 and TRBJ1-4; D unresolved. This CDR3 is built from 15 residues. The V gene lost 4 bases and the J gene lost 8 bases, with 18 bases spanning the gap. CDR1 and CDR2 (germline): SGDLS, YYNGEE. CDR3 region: CASSSSLDEGEKLFF. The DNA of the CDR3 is TGTGCCAGCAGCTCAAGCTTGGACGAAGGGGAAAAACTGTTTTTT. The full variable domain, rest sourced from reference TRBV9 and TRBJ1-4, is DSGVTQTPKHLITATGQRVTLRCSPRSGDLSVYWYQQSLDQGLQFLIQYYNGEERAKGNILERFSAQQFPDLHSELNLSSLELGDSALYFCASSSSLDEGEKLFFGSGTQLSVL.

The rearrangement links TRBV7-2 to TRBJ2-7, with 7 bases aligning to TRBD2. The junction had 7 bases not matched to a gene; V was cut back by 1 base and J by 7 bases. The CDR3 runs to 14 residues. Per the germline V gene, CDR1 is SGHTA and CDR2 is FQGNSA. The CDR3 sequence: CASSLGRREIEQYF. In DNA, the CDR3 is TGTGCCAGCAGCTTAGGGAGGCGGGAGATAGAGCAGTACTTC.

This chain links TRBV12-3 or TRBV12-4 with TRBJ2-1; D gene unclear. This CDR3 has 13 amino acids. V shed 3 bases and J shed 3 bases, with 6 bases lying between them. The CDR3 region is CASSFADYNEQFF. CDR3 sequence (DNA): TGTGCCAGCAGTTTTGCGGACTACAATGAGCAGTTCTTC.

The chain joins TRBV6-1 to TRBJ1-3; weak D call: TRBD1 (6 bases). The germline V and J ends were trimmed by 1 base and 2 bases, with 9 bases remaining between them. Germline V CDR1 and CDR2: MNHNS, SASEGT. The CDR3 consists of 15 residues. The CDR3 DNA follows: TGTGCCAGCAGTGAAGGCGGGGGGCCTGGAAACACCATATATTTT. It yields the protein CASSEGGGPGNTIYF.

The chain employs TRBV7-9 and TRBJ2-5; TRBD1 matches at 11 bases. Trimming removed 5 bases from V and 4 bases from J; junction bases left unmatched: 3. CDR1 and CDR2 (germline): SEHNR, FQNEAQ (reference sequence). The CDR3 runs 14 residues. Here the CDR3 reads CASSPGQGGETQYF. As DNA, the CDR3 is TGTGCCAGCAGCCCGGGACAGGGGGGAGAGACCCAGTACTTC.

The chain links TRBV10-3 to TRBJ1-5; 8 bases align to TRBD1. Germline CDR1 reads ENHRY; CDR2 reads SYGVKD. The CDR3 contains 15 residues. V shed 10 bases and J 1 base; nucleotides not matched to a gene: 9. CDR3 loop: CATTDRGRSNQPQHF. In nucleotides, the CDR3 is TGTGCCACTACTGACAGGGGTAGGAGCAATCAGCCCCAGCATTTT.

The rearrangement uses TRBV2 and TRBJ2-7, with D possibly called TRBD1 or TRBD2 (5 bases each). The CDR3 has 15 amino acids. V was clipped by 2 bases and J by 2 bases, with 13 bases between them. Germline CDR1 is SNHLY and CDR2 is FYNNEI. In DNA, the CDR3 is TGTGCCAGCAGTGAAAGAGGGGACCTCACCTACGAGCAGTACTTC. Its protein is CASSERGDLTYEQYF.

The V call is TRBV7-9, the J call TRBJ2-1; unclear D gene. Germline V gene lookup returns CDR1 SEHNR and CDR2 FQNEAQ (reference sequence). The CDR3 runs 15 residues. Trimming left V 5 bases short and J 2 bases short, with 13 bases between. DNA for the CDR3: TGTGCCAGCAGCCCCCATCAGTACCCCTACAATGAGCAGTTCTTC. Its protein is CASSPHQYPYNEQFF.

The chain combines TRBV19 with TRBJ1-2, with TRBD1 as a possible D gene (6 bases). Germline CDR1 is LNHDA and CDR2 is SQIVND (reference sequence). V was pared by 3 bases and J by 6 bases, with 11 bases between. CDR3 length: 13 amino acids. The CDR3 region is CASSISRGDGYTF. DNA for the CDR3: TGTGCCAGTAGTATCTCCAGGGGAGATGGCTACACCTTC.

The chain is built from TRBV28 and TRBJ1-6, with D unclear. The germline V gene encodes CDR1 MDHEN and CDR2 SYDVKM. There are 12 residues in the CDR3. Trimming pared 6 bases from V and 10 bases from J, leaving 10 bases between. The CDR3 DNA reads TGTGCCAGCAGACGGGTAGTATCACCCCTCCACTTT. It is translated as CASRRVVSPLHF.